This T cell receptor beta chain was captured in a study of CD8 T cells in Susac syndrome. Background on the study: When blood was drawn, the patients with Susac syndrome were therapy-naive, on corticosteroids, or on intravenous immunoglobulin alone.

Random hexamers were used to reverse transcribe the RNA input (about 0.45 to 1 ug). Across 54 Vbeta and 13 Jbeta, immunoSEQ multiplex PCR amplified TCR beta CDR3. From the immunoSEQ multiplex PCR reads, TCRdb called clonotypes with MiXCR, one entry per CDR3 protein. The sample has 140,000 to 150,000 distinct CDR3 sequences, around 95% seen once. Germline loops: CDR1 GTSNPN, CDR2 SVGIG (reference sequence). This CDR3 region has 14 residues. Unmatched junction bases numbered 2, after V lost 2 bases and J lost 1 base. TEMRA cells were FACS-enriched and CD8+ and CD4+ T cells negatively isolated. Sequenced input: CD4+ T cells from PBMCs. This sequence joins TRBV30 and TRBJ1-1; 9 nucleotides match TRBD1. This receptor was identified in a human donor with Susac syndrome. The DNA of the CDR3 is TGTGCCTGGAGTCGGGACAGGGAGAACACTGAAGCTTTCTTT. Residues: CAWSRDRENTEAFF.